Below, 3 T cell receptor beta chains from the same sample are listed, as sequenced in a study of blood T cell dynamics during melanoma immunotherapy. The time point denotes: pre-treatment baseline. Libraries were prepared by immunoSEQ multiplex PCR; TCRdb keeps only in-frame clonotypes and omits some of them. This table holds 15,000 to 20,000 clones, approximately 93% found once. The starting material was blood, obtained from a patient treated with checkpoint blockade. These receptors all stem from a human donor with melanoma.

Here the CDR3 reads CASSLGGEQYF. DNA of the CDR3: TGCGCCAGCAGCCTAGGGGGCGAGCAGTACTTC. The chain couples TRBV5-1 to TRBJ2-7, with a possible D match to TRBD1 (6 bases). This CDR3 spans 11 amino acids. Trimming took 4 bases from V and 6 from J, leaving 8 bases between them. Germline V gene lookup returns CDR1 SGHRS and CDR2 YFSETQ.

This chain links TRBV19 with TRBJ2-2; TRBD1 aligns across 8 bases. V dropped 2 bases and J dropped 6; count of bases not matched to a gene: 2. In germline, CDR1 is LNHDA, CDR2 SQIVND (reference sequence). The CDR3 runs 14 residues. CDR3 sequence reads: CASSIQGASGELFF. As DNA, the CDR3 is TGTGCCAGTAGTATACAGGGGGCCTCCGGGGAGCTGTTTTTT.

V usage is TRBV2 and J usage is TRBJ1-2; D unclear. V lost 7 bases to trimming and J lost 3 bases, with 15 bases between them. Germline CDR1 is SNHLY and CDR2 is FYNNEI. The CDR3 loop spans 14 amino acids. CDR3 loop: CASTKRPEDYGYTF. Here the CDR3 DNA reads TGTGCCAGCACCAAGCGGCCCGAGGACTATGGCTACACCTTC.